The sequence of this TCR beta chain was determined in a study of cytomegalovirus exposure and HLA in healthy donors. With V trimmed by 2 bases and J by 2 bases, 3 bases remained unmatched. CDR1 is SNHLY, CDR2 FYNNEI, per germline. The CDR3 length is 15 residues. At the time of sampling, donors were nominally healthy, though unrecorded immune exposures were likely. PCR primers comprised 60 Vbeta and 13 Jbeta primers. TCRdb's table, derived via immunoSEQ multiplex PCR, lists solely in-frame clones and lacks some. Among tens of thousands of clones listed, about 57% were seen once. Sequencing used PBMCs. This TCR was sampled from a human donor in good health. This chain links TRBV2 with TRBJ2-1; 7 bases are shared with TRBD2. CDR3 in DNA: TGTGCCAGCAGTGAAAACGGGGGGACCTACAATGAGCAGTTCTTC. Its translation is CASSENGGTYNEQFF.